This T cell receptor (beta chain) was sequenced during a study of T-cell memory formation after mild COVID-19. Via MiXCR, TCRdb re-called the 5' RACE reads, giving one row per CDR3 protein. The table records about 50,000 distinct CDR3 sequences, around 7.2% of them present only once. This clonotype was picked up a small number of times. Its antigen is still unknown. Notes on the study in general: Some clones that responded turned up in pre-infection memory, which suggests that cross-reactive memory joined in. The study found contracting CD4+ clones mainly in CM and EM and contracting CD8+ clones in EMRA.

Trimming stripped 1 base from V and 6 bases from J, with 19 bases between. From germline, CDR1 is LNHNV and CDR2 YYDKDF (reference sequence). The CDR3 has 16 amino acids. The TCR was taken from a man aged 18 to 29 who had mild COVID-19 (a few samples of this study predate the infection). Cell type and time point are not known. The chain joins TRBV15 to TRBJ2-7; D is perhaps TRBD1 (5 bases). The sequenced material came from PBMCs or a T cell subset sorted from them (not recorded which). CDR3 bases: TGTGCCACCAGCAGAGTAATGGCAGGGCGAACTGGCGAGCAGTACTTC. Protein product: CATSRVMAGRTGEQYF.